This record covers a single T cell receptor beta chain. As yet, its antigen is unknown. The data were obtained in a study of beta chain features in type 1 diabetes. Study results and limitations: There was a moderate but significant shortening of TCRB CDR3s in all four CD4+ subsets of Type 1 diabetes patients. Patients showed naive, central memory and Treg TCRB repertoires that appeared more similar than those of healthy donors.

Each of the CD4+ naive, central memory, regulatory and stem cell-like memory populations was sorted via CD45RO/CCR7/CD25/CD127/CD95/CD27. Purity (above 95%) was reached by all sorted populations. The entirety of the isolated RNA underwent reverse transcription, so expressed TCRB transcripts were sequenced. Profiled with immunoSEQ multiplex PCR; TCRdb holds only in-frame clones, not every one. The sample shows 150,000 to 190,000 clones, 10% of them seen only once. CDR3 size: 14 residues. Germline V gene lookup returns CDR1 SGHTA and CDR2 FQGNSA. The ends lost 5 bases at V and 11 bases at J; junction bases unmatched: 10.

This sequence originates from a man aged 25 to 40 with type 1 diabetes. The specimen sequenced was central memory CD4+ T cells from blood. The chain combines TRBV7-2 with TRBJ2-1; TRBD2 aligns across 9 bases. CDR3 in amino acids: CASSQQREVEKQFF. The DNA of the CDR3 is TGTGCCAGCAGCCAGCAGCGGGAGGTTGAAAAGCAGTTCTTC. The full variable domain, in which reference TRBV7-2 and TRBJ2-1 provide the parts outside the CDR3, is GAGVSQSPSNKVTEKGKDVELRCDPISGHTALYWYRQSLGQGLEFLIYFQGNSAPDKSGLPSDRFSAERTGGSVSTLTIQRTQQEDSAVYLCASSQQREVEKQFFGPGTRLTVL.